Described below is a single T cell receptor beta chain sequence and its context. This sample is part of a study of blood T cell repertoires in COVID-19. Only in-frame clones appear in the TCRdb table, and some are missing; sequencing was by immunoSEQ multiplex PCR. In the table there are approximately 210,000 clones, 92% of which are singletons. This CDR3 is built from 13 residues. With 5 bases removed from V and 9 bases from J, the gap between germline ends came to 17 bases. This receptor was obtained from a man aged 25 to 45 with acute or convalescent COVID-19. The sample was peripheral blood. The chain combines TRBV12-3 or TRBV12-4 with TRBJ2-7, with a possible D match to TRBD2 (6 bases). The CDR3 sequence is CASSPRDSAMQYF. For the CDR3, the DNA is TGTGCCAGCAGTCCCCGGGACTCAGCGATGCAGTACTTC.